This T cell receptor beta chain is from a study of cytomegalovirus exposure and HLA in healthy donors (dated by TCRdb to the late 2010s). Study-level background: According to an earlier analysis of 550 to 750 of the donors, about 170 million T cells yielded 100 million or so unique TCR beta sequences and 276 Gb of sequence data. An early release that covered 500 to 800 HLA-typed donors contained around 330 gigabases of sequencing data and 85 million to 100 million unique TCR sequences. The genetic ancestry cluster associated with self-reported Caucasian donors included roughly 84% of the roughly 400 genotyped donors. The study was designed to test whether signatures of past pathogen exposure could be identified by cataloging public T cell receptors. The study profiled the T cell repertoires of under 850 subjects by immunosequencing and related them to cytomegalovirus serostatus. A separate validation cohort of over 95 different subjects was used in addition to the 666-subject first cohort. To predict cytomegalovirus infection status, the study combined high-throughput TCR immunosequencing, statistical association of individual TCRs with disease status, and machine learning. In a later analysis, previously published TCR beta repertoires from about 640 donors were re-analyzed and high-resolution HLA genotyping was added so that TCR occurrence patterns could be studied. Rather than using new phenotypic data, the later analysis identified candidate immune exposures from TCR beta sequences and from how often those sequences occurred across donors. An earlier analysis of 587 of the donors used high-throughput TCR beta sequencing to judge whether each TCR beta V gene segment behaved as functional or pseudogenic. Donor age, sex, ethnicity and CMV serostatus were compiled alongside the repertoire data. In a later genetic analysis, genome-wide SNP genotypes for about three fifths of the 666 donors were used, and that subset was treated as a discovery cohort. All discovery cohort repertoires had been generated using a single sequencing platform. Class I and class II HLA loci were covered by the typing at four-digit resolution. The number of donors typed differed by locus, with about 629-630 for A, B, C, DRB1 and DQB1, 522 for DQA1, about 610 for DPA1, and some 470 for DPB1. Roughly 5 DR-DQ haplotypes were treated as single units for association and clustering because of strong linkage in the cohort. On average, about 240,000 unique TCR beta nucleotide sequences were sequenced per donor among about 400 genotyped donors of the cohort, with roughly 18% of those sequences being non-productive.

This clone was seen only a few times. Its cognate antigen has yet to be identified. Per-base qualities were not stored, and no clone one base away is much larger. From cysteine to phenylalanine, the CDR3 is 14 amino acids long. Only the CDR3 DNA stays, 42 bases, in frame from base 1. Looking up the germline V gene (reference sequence) yields CDR1 SEHNR and CDR2 FQNEAQ. Trimming leaves V shorter by 7 bases and J shorter by 7 bases, with the junction holding 9 bases beyond the gene matches. Broader findings and caveats from the paper: A cluster of highly shared sequence variants was judged likely to represent a technical artifact of the sequencing pipeline. The only immune exposure information available for the cohort was CMV serostatus. Three of the identified cytomegalovirus-associated TCR beta chains were confirmed in vitro to be specific for cytomegalovirus antigens. At a false discovery rate of 0.05, a later analysis linked some 17,000 TCR beta sequences to specific HLA alleles. Correlated functional status among segregating V segments might reflect linkage disequilibrium, but an unknown experimental factor could not be ruled out. A later analysis found that most CMV-associated TCR beta chains appeared HLA-restricted, with HLA associations seemingly driven largely by CMV exposure. Some 15 rarely observed V segments, including chromosome 9 orphons, were excluded from the earlier analysis of approximately 600 of the donors because counts were too low. The classifier was reported to diagnose cytomegalovirus status with high specificity and sensitivity in both the original cohort and the validation cohort. A later analysis found that TCR association rates varied across HLA loci, with DRB1 alleles showing the most associated TCRs and HLA-C alleles the fewest. HLA typing was unavailable for some donors at each locus, so association tests used only the typed subset. According to a later analysis, parvovirus B19, influenza, CMV and Epstein-Barr virus appeared linked to several top co-occurrence clusters. Most TCR sequences were observed very rarely across donors, whereas some public TCRs were present in many individuals. In the study, approximately 160 TCR beta chains were listed as associated with cytomegalovirus. In a later analysis, HLA-associated TCR beta chains were found to be more clonally expanded and to have lower generation probabilities than equally common non-associated chains. Strong co-occurrence of HLA alleles, especially DR and DQ, made assigning TCR associations to individual alleles difficult. Only TCR beta chains were sequenced in this cohort, and the absence of alpha or paired-chain data limited detectable features. Broadly in line with IMGT annotations, most TCR beta V segments showed up in productive rearrangements about 87% or about 30% of the time in an earlier analysis of around 550 of the donors. An association between a missense DCLRE1C variant and V-gene and J-gene trimming of TCR beta chains was found in a later genetic analysis and replicated in an independent cohort. According to the authors, the approach could potentially be generalized to other disease states and immunological phenotypes. A later genetic analysis reported fewer N-insertions in productive TCRs among donors in an Asian-associated ancestry cluster than the roughly 720-donor mean. A further reported finding was that TCR beta sequences accurately predicted the HLA-A and HLA-B alleles for most subjects in the first cohort. Because the 87-base-pair reads could not distinguish some IMGT-functional V segments, including TRBV6-2 and TRBV6-3, those segments were excluded. The presence/absence analyses assumed that sequencing depth was roughly uniform across donors, and that assumption may not be true.

Libraries came from the immunoSEQ multiplex PCR assay. The multiplex PCR relied on a mix of 60 forward primers for TCR Vbeta segments and 13 reverse primers for TCR Jbeta segments. A multiplex PCR assay on genomic DNA amplified the CDR3 region of rearranged TCR beta genes. The amplified TCR beta libraries were sequenced on the Illumina HiSeq System as 87-base-pair reads. Processing in the source paper ran as follows. In a later analysis, 80 million or so unique TCR beta chains were counted across the roughly 670 repertoires, and around 10 million of these chains were shared by at least two donors. To remove PCR and sequencing errors, raw reads were error-corrected and collapsed into unique sequences using a nearest-neighbor algorithm that merged closely related sequences. CDR3 sequences were aligned to IMGT reference sequences to assign V, D and J gene segments. For a sequence to be retained, a match of at least six nucleotides was required to both a V gene segment and a J gene segment. A rearrangement was called productive if the CDR3 had no stop codons and remained in frame with V and J, and every other rearrangement was called non-productive. Following IMGT convention, CDR3 was defined as the stretch from the second conserved V-encoded cysteine to the conserved J-encoded phenylalanine. In an earlier analysis of 500 to 650 of the donors, sequences lacking an unambiguous match to a single V gene segment were excluded. In an earlier analysis of 587 of the donors, V segments were called functional above 56.7% productive rearrangements and were called segregating when the between-donor standard deviation exceeded 5%. A statistical classification framework was built for diagnosing cytomegalovirus status from the catalog of TCR beta chain sequences. A later analysis assigned V and J genes by comparing TCR nucleotide sequences with IMGT/GENE-DB human TR gene sequences. A later analysis assigned CDR3 sequences and most-parsimonious VDJ recombination scenarios with the TCRdist pipeline. In a later analysis, every TCR beta chain was defined by the combination of its CDR3 amino acid sequence and its V-gene family, and reads without a unique V-gene family were dropped. A later analysis removed 600 or so highly shared, low-generation-probability nucleotide sequences to deal with suspected cross-contamination and a sequencing artifact. In a later analysis, a clonal expansion index for each public chain was calculated from normalized within-repertoire ranks of inferred template counts. Generation probabilities in a later analysis came from a VDJ recombination model fitted to out-of-frame rearrangements, and those results were checked against IGoR. In a later analysis, hypergeometric tests were used to score TCR-TCR, TCR-HLA and TCR-CMV co-occurrence, with a repertoire-size bias correction applied to TCR pairs. False discovery rates were estimated in a later analysis by permuting HLA or CMV assignments 20 times. In a later analysis, co-occurring TCRs were grouped using DBSCAN, with TCRdist sequence similarity added in when clustering inside HLA-allele-positive subsets. Repertoires with fewer than 30,000 or more than 120,000 public chains were left out of co-occurrence clustering, as were about 5 repertoires with anomalous nucleotide sharing. Here the immuneACCESS table is served through TCRdb, limited to in-frame sequences with V and J called. Missing clones are a known gap in these copies; in checked studies unresolved V genes cover under half, and the rest lacks a known reason. The V and J calls and clone size were taken over from that table, and D and trimming were inferred from the DNA. This sample gives under 250,000 clones in total; more than 75% of them show up just once. Around 4% of the sample comes from the top ten.

The cohort comprised more than 550 healthy bone marrow donors. Cohort members were all nominally healthy when sampled, although unrecorded immune exposures were likely present. The donor was CMV seronegative and belonged to the group of over 350 seronegative cohort members. A peripheral blood sample was provided by each donor, and peripheral blood mononuclear cells were used for TCR beta sequencing. Genomic DNA was extracted from the blood cell samples with the Qiagen DNeasy Blood Extraction Kit. Source material: PBMCs. This receptor was obtained from a male donor in good health and CMV-seronegative. Rearrangement joined TRBV7-9 to TRBJ2-4, and 8 bases in between align with TRBD2. CDR3 reads: CASKPRASGNIQYF. The base sequence is TGTGCCAGCAAACCCCGGGCTAGCGGGAACATTCAGTACTTC. Beyond the CDR3, the reference TRBV7-9 and TRBJ2-4 genes provide the residues; the full variable domain reads: DTGVSQNPRHKITKRGQNVTFRCDPISEHNRLYWYRQTLGQGPEFLTYFQNEAQLEKSRLLSDRFSAERPKGSFSTLEIQRTEQGDSAMYLCASKPRASGNIQYFGAGTRLSVL.